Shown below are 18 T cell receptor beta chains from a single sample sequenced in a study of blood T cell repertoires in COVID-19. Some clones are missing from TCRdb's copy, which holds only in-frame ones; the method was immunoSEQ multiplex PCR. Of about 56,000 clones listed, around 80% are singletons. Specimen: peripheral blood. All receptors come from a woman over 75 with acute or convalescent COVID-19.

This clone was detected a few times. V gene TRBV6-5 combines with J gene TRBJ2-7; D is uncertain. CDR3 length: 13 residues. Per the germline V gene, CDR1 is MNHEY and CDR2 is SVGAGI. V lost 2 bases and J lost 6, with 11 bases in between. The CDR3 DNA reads TGTGCCAGCAGTTACGACCCGAGGCGCGAGCAGTACTTC. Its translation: CASSYDPRREQYF.

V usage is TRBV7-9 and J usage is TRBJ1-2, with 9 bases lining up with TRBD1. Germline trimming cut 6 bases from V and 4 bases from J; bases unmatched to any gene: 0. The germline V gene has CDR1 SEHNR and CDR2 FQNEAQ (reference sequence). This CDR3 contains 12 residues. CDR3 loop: CASRGQGYGYTF. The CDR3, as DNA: TGTGCCAGCAGGGGACAGGGCTATGGCTACACCTTC.

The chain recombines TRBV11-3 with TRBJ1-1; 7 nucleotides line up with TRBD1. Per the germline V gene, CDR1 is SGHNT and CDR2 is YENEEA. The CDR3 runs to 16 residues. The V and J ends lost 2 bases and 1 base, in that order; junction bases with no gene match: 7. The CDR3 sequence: CASSLQGGLGNTEAFF. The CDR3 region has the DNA TGTGCCAGCAGCTTACAAGGGGGCCTAGGGAACACTGAAGCTTTCTTT.

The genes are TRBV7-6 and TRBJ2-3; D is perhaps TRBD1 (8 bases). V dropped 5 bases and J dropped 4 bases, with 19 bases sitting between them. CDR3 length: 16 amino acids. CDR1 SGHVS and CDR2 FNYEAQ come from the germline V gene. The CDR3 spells CASSKQGGLFPDTQYF. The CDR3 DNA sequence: TGTGCCAGCAGCAAACAGGGGGGACTATTCCCAGATACGCAGTATTTT.

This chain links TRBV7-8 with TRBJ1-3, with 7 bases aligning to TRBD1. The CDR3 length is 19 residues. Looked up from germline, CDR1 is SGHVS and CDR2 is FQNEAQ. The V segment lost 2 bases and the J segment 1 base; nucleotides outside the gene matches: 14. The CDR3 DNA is TGTGCCAGCAGCTTATACACTGGCTCGAGACAGGGATCTGGAAACACCATATATTTT. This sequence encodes CASSLYTGSRQGSGNTIYF. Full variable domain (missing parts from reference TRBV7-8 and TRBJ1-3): GAGVSQSPRYKVAKRGQDVALRCDPISGHVSLFWYQQALGQGPEFLTYFQNEAQLDKSGLPSDRFFAERPEGSVSTLKIQRTQQEDSAVYLCASSLYTGSRQGSGNTIYFGEGSWLTVV.

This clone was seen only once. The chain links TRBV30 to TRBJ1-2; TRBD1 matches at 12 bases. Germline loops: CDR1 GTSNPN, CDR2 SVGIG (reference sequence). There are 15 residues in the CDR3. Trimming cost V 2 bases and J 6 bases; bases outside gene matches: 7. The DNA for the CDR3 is TGTGCCTGGAGTTGGGGGACAGGGGGCAGTGATGGCTACACCTTC. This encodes CAWSWGTGGSDGYTF.

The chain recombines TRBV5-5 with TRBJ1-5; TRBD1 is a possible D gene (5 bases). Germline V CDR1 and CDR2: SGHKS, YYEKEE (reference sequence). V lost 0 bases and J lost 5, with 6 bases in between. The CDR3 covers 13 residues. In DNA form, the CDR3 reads TGTGCCAGCAGCTTGGGGGGGGATCAGCCCCAGCATTTT. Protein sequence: CASSLGGDQPQHF.

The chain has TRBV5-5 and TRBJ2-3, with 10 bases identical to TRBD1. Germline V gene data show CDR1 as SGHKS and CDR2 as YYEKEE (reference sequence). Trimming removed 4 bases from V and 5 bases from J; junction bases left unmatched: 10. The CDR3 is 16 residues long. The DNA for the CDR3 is TGTGCCAGCAGCCCCCCCAGTGGGACAGGGGTAGATACGCAGTATTTT. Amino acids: CASSPPSGTGVDTQYF.

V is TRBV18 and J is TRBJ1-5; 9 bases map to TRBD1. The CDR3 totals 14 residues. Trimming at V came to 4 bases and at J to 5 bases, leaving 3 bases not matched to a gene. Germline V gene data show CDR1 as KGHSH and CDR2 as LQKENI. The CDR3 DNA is TGTGCCAGCTCACTCACAGGGGGCGATCAGCCCCAGCATTTT. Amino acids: CASSLTGGDQPQHF.

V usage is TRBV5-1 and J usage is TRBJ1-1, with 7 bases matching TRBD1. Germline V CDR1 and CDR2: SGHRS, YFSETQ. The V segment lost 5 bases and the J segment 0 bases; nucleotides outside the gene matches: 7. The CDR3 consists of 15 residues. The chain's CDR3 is CASRGTEILNTEAFF. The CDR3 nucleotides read TGCGCCAGCAGGGGGACAGAGATCTTGAACACTGAAGCTTTCTTT.

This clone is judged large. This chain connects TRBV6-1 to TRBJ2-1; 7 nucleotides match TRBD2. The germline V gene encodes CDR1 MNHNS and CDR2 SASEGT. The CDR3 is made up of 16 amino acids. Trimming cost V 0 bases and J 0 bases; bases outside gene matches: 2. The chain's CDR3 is CASSEARGFSYNEQFF. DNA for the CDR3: TGTGCCAGCAGTGAAGCGCGGGGGTTCTCCTACAATGAGCAGTTCTTC.

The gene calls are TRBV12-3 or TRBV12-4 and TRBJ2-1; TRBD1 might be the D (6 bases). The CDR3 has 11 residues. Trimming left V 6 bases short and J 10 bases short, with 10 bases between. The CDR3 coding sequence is TGTGCCAGCAGCCCTGACAGGGAGCAGTTCTTC. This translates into CASSPDREQFF.

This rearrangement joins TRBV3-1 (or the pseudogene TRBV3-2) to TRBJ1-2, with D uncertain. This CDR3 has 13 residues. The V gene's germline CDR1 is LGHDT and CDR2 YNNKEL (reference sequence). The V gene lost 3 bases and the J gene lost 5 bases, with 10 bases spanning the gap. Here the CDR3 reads CASSHGGSYGYTF. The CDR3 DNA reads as TGTGCCAGCAGCCACGGCGGAAGTTATGGCTACACCTTC.

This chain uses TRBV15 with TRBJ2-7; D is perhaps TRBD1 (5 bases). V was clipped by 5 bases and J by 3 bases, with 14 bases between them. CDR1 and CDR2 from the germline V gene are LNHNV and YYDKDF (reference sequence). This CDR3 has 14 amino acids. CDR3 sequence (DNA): TGTGCCACCAGCCCCCAGGACATCCTCTACGAGCAGTACTTC. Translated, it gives CATSPQDILYEQYF.

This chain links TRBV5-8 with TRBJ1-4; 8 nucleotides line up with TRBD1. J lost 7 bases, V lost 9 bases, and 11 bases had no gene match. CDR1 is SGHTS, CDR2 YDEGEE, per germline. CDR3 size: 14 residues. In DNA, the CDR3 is TGTGCCATTCCCAGGGGGCGCCAGGGTGAAAAACTGTTTTTT. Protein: CAIPRGRQGEKLFF.

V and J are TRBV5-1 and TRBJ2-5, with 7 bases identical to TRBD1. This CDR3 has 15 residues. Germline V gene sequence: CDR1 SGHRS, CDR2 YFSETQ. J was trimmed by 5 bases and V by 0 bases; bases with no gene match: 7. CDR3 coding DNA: TGCGCCAGCAGCTTGGGTGGACAGGATCGGGAGACCCAGTACTTC. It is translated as CASSLGGQDRETQYF.

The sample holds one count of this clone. Written as DNA, the CDR3 is TGTGCCAGCAGCCAATACAGGGCCCAGCCCCAGCATTTT. Protein: CASSQYRAQPQHF. The J gene is TRBJ1-5, the V gene TRBV3-1 (or the pseudogene TRBV3-2), with a tentative D call TRBD1 (6 bases). The CDR3 sequence is 13 residues long. From germline, CDR1 is LGHDT and CDR2 YNNKEL (reference sequence). The V and J ends lost 2 bases and 7 bases respectively, with 9 bases between them.

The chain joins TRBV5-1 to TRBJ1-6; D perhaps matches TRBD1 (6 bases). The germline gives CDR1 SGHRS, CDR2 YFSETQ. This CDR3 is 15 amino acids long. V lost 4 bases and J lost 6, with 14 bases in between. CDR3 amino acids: CASSPGAQTNSPLHF. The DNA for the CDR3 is TGCGCCAGCAGCCCAGGGGCCCAGACTAATTCACCCCTCCACTTT.